This T cell receptor beta chain came from a study of vaccination and CD4 T cells after COVID-19. A remark on this clonotype: Its specificity is not known.

Cultured CD4+ T cells had their DNA profiled by the Oncomine TCR Beta short-read assay. TCRdb itself ran the PCR reads through MiXCR, one entry per CDR3 protein. The table shows approximately 21,000 distinct CDR3 sequences, with 60% occurring only once. Treatment reported: approximately 10-day PBMC culture with coronavirus spike peptide pools or control peptides (ViraFEST assay). Trimming left V 8 bases short and J 3 bases short, with 10 bases between. CDR3 length equals 13 residues. CDR1 and CDR2 from the germline V gene are MGHRA and YSYEKL. Study-wide results and caveats: For SARS-CoV-2-reactive clonotypes, the median went from approximately 21 to 38, a nonsignificant increase.

The input for sequencing was CD4+ T cells from blood, cultured in vitro, taken after SARS-CoV-2 vaccination. The source is a human donor who had recovered from COVID-19. This sequence joins TRBV4-1 and TRBJ1-4; possible D gene TRBD1, 5 bases. CDR3 amino acids: CASAGTANEKLFF. CDR3 nucleotide sequence: TGCGCCAGCGCCGGGACCGCTAATGAAAAACTGTTTTTT.